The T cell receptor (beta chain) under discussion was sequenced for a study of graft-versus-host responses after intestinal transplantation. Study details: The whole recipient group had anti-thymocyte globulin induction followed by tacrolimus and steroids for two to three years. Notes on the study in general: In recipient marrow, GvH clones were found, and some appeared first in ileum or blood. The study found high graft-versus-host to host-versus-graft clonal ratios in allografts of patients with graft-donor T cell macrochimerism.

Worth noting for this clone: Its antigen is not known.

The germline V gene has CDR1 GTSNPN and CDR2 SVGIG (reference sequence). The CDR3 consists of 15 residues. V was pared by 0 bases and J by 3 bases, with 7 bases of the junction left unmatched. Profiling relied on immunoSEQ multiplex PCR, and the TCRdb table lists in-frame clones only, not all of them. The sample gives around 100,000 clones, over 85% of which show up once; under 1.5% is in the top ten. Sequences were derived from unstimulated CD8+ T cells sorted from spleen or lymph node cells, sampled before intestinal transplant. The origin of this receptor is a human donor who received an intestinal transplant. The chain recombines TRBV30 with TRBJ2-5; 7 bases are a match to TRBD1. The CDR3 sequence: CAWSVRRGGEETQYF. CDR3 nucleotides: TGTGCCTGGAGTGTACGGCGAGGGGGCGAAGAGACCCAGTACTTC. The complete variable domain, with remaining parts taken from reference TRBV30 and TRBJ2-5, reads SQTIHQWPATLVQPVGSPLSLECTVEGTSNPNLYWYRQAAGRGLQLLFYSVGIGQISSEVPQNLSASRPQDRQFILSSKKLLLSDSGFYLCAWSVRRGGEETQYFGPGTRLLVL.